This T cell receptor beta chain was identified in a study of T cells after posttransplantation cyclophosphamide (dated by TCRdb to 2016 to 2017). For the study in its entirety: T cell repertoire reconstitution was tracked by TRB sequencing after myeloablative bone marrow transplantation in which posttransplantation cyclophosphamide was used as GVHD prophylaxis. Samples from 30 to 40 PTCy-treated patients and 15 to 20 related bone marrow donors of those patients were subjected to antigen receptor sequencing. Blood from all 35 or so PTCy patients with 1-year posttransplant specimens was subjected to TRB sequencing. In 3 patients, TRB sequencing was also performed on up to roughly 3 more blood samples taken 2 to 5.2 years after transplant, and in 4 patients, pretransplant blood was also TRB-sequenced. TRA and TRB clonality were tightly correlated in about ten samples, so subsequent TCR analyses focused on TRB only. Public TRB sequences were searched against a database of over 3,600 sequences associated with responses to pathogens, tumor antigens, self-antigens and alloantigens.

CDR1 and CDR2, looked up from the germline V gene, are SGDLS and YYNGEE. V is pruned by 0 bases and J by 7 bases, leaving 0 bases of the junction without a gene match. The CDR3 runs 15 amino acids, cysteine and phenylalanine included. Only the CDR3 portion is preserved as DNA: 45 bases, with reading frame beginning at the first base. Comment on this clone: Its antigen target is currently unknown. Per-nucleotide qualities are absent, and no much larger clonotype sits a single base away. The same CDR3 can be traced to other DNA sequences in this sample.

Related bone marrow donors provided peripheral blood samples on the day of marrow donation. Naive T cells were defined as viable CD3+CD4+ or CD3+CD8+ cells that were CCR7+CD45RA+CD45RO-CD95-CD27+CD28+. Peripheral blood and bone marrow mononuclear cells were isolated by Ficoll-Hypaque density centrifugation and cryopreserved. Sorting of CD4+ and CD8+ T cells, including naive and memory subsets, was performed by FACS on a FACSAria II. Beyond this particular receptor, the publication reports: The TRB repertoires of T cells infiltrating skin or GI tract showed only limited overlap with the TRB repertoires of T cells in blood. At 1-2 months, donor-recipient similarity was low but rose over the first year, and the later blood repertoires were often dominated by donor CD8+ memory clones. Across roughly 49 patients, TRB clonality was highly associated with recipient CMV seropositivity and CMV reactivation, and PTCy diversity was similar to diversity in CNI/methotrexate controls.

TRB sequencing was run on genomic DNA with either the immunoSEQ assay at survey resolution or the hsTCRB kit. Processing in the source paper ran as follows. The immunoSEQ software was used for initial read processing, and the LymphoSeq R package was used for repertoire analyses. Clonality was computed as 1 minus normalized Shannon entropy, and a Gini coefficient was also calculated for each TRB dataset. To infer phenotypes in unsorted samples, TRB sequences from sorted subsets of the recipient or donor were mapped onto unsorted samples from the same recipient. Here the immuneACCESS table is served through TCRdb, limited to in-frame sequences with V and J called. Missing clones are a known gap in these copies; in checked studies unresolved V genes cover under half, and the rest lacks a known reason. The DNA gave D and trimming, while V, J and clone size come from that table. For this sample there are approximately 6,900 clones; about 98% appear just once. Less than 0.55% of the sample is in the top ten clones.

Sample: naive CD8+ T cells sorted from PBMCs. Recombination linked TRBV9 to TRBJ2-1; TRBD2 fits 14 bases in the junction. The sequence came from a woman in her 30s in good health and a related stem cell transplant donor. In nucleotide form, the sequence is TGTGCCAGCAGCGTAGGACTAGCGGGGGGGAATGAGCAGTTCTTC. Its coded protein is CASSVGLAGGNEQFF.